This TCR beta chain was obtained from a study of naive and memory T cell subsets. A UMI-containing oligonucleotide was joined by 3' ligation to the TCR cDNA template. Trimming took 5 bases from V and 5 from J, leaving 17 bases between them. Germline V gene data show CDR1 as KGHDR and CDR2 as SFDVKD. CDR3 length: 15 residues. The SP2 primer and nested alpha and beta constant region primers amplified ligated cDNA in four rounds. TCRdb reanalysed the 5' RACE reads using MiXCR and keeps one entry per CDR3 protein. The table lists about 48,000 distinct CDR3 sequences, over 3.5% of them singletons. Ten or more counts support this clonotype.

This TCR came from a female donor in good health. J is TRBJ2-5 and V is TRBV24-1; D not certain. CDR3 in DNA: TGTGCCACCAGTGGCACGGCAGGCCAAATTGAGACCCAGTACTTC. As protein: CATSGTAGQIETQYF.